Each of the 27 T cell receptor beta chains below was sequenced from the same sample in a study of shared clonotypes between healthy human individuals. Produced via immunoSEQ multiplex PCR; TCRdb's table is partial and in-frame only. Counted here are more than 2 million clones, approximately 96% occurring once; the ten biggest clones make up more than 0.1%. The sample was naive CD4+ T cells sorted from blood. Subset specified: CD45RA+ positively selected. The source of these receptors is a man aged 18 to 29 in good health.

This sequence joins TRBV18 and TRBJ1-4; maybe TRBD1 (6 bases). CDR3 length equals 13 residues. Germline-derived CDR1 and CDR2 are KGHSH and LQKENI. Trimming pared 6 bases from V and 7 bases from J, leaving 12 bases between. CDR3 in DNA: TGTGCCAGCTCCCCCGACAGGCTTGAAAAACTGTTTTTT. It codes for CASSPDRLEKLFF.

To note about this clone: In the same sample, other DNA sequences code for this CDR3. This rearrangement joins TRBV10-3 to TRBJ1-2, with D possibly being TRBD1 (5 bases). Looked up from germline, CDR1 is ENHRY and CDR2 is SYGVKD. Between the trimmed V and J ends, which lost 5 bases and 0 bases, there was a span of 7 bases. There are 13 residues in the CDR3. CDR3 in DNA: TGTGCCATCAGTCCGACAGCTAACTATGGCTACACCTTC. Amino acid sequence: CAISPTANYGYTF.

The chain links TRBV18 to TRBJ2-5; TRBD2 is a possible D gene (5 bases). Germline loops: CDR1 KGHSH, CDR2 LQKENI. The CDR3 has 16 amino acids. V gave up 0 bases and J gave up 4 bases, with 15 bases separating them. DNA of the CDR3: TGTGCCAGCTCACCACCGAGGCTAGCCTCCGGAGAGACCCAGTACTTC. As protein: CASSPPRLASGETQYF. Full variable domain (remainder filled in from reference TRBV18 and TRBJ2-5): NAGVMQNPRHLVRRRGQEARLRCSPMKGHSHVYWYRQLPEEGLKFMVYLQKENIIDESGMPKERFSAEFPKEGPSILRIQQVVRGDSAAYFCASSPPRLASGETQYFGPGTRLLVL.

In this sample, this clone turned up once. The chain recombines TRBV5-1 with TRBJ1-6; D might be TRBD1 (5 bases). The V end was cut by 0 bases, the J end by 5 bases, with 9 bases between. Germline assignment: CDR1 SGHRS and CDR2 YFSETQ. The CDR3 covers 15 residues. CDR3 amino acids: CASSLAGLHNSPLHF. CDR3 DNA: TGCGCCAGCAGCTTGGCGGGACTGCATAATTCACCCCTCCACTTT.

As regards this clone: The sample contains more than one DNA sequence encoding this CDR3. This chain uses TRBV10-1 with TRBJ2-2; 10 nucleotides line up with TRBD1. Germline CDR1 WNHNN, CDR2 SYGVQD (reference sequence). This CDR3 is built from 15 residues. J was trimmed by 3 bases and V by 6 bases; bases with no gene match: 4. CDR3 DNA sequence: TGCGCCAGCAGCGCCGGACAGGGGGACACCGGGGAGCTGTTTTTT. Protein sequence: CASSAGQGDTGELFF.

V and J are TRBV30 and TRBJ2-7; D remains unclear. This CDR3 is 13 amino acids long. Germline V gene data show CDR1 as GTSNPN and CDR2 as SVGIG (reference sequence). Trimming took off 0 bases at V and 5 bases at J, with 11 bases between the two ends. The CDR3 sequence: CAWSVRVRDEQYF. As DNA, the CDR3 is TGTGCCTGGAGTGTACGGGTTCGCGACGAGCAGTACTTC.

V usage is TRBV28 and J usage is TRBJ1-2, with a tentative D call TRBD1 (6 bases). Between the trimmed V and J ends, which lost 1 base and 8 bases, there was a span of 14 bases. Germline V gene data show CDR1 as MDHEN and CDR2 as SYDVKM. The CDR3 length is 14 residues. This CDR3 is CASSLLLGARGYTF. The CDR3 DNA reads TGTGCCAGCAGTTTATTACTGGGGGCGCGAGGCTACACCTTC.

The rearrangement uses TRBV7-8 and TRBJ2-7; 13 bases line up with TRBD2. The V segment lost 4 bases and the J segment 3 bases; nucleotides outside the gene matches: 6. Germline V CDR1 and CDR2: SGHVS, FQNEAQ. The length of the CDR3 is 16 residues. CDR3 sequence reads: CASSSPGTSGDYEQYF. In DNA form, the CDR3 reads TGTGCCAGCAGCTCCCCCGGGACTAGCGGGGACTACGAGCAGTACTTC.

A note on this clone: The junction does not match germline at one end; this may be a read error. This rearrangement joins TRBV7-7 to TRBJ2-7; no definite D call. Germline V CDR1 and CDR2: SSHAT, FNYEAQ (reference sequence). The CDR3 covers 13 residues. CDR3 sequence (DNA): TGTGCTAGCAGCTTACAGTATGGGAACGAGCAGTACTTC. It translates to CASSLQYGNEQYF.

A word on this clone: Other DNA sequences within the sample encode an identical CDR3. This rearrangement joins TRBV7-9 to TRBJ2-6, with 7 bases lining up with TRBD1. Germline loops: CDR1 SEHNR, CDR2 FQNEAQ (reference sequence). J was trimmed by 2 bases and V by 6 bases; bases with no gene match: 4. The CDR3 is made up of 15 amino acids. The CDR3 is CASSLQGAGANVLTF. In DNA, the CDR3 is TGTGCCAGCAGTCTCCAGGGGGCTGGGGCCAACGTCCTGACTTTC.

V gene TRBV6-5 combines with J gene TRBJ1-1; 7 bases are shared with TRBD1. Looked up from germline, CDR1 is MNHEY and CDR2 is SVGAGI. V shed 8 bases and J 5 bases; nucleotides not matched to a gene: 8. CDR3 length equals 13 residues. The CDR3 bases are TGTGCCAGCCGTGCAGGGGGAGTGACTGAAGCTTTCTTT. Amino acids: CASRAGGVTEAFF.

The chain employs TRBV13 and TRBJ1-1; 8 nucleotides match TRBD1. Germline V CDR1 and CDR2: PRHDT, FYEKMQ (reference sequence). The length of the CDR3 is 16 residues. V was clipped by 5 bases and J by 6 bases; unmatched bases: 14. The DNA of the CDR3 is TGTGCCAGCAGCCCCCGTCAGGGGGCTCGGTGGTCTGAAGCTTTCTTT. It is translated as CASSPRQGARWSEAFF.

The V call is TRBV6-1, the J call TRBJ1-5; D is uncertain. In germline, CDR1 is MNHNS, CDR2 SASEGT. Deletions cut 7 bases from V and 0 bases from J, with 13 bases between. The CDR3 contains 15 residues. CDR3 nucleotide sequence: TGTGCCAGCATGTTGAGTTCGTATAGCAATCAGCCCCAGCATTTT. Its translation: CASMLSSYSNQPQHF.

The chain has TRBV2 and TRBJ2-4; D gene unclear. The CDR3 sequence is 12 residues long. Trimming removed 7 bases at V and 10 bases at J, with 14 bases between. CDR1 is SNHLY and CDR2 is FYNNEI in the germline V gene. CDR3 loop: CASKDALRIQYF. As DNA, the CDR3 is TGTGCCAGCAAGGATGCTTTAAGGATTCAGTACTTC. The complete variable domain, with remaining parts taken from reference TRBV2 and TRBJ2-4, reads EPEVTQTPSHQVTQMGQEVILRCVPISNHLYFYWYRQILGQKVEFLVSFYNNEISEKSEIFDDQFSVERPDGSNFTLKIRSTKLEDSAMYFCASKDALRIQYFGAGTRLSVL.

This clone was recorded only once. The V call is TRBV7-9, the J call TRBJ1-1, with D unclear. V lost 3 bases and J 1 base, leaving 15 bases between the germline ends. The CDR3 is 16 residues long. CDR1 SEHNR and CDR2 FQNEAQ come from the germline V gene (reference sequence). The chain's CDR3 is CASSFPPGGQNTEAFF. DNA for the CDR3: TGTGCCAGCAGCTTCCCCCCCGGAGGGCAGAACACTGAAGCTTTCTTT. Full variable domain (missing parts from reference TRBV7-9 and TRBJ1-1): DTGVSQNPRHKITKRGQNVTFRCDPISEHNRLYWYRQTLGQGPEFLTYFQNEAQLEKSRLLSDRFSAERPKGSFSTLEIQRTEQGDSAMYLCASSFPPGGQNTEAFFGQGTRLTVV.

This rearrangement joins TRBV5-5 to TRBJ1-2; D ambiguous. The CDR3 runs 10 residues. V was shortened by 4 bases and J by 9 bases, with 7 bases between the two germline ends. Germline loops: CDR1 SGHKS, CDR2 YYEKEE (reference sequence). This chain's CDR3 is CASSGESYTF. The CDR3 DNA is TGTGCCAGCAGCGGGGAGAGCTACACCTTC.

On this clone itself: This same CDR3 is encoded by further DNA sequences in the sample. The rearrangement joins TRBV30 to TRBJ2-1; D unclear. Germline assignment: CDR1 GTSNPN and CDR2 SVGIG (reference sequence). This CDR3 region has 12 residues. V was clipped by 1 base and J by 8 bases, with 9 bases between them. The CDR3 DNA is TGTGCCTGGAGTGGCACTGGGTATGAGCAGTTCTTC. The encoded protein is CAWSGTGYEQFF.

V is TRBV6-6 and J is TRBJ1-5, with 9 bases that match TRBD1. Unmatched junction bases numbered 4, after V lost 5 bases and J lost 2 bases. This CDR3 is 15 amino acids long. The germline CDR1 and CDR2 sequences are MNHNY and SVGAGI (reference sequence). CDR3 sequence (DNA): TGTGCCAGCAGTCCATGGACAGGGGGCAATCAGCCCCAGCATTTT. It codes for CASSPWTGGNQPQHF.

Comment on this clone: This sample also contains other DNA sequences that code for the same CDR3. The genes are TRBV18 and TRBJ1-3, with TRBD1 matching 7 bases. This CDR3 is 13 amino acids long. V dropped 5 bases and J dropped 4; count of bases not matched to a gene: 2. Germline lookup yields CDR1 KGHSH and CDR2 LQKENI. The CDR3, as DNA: TGTGCCAGCTCAGGGACAGCGGGAAACACCATATATTTT. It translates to CASSGTAGNTIYF.

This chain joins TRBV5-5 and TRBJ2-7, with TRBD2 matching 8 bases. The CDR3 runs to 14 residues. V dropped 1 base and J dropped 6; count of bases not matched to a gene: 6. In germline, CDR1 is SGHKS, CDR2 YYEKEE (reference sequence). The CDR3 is CASSLPSGSREQYF. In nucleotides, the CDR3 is TGTGCCAGCAGCTTGCCCAGCGGGAGTCGCGAGCAGTACTTC.

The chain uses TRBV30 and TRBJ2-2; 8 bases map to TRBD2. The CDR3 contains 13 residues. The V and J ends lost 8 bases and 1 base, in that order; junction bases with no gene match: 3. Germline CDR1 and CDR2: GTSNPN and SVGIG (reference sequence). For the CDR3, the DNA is TGTGCCGTAGCGGGGAGGAACACCGGGGAGCTGTTTTTT. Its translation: CAVAGRNTGELFF.

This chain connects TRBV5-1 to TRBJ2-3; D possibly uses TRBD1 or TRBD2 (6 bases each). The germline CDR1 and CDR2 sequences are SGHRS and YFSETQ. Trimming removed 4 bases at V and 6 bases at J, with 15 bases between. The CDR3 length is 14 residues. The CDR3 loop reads CASSARGEADTQYF. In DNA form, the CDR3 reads TGCGCCAGCAGCGCGAGGGGGGAGGCGGATACGCAGTATTTT. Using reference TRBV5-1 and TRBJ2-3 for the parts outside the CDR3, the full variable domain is KAGVTQTPRYLIKTRGQQVTLSCSPISGHRSVSWYQQTPGQGLQFLFEYFSETQRNKGNFPGRFSGRQFSNSRSEMNVSTLELGDSALYLCASSARGEADTQYFGPGTRLTVL.

The DNA of the CDR3 is TGTGCCAGCAGTAGAGGGCCCCCCTACAATGAGCAGTTCTTC. It encodes CASSRGPPYNEQFF. The V call is TRBV28, the J call TRBJ2-1, with D perhaps TRBD2 (5 bases). V shed 5 bases and J shed 2 bases, with 10 bases lying between them. CDR1 MDHEN and CDR2 SYDVKM come from the germline V gene. This CDR3 has 14 residues.

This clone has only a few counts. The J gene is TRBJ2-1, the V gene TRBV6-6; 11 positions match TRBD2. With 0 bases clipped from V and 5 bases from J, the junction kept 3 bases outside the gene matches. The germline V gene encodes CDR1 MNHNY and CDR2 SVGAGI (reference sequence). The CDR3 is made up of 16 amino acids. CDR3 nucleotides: TGTGCCAGCAGTTACTCGATACTAGCGGGGGACAATGAGCAGTTCTTC. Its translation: CASSYSILAGDNEQFF.

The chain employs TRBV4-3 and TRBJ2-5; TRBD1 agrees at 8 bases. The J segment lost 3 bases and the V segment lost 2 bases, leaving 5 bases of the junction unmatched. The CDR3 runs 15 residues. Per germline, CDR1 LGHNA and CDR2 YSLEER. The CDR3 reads CASSQQTGAKETQYF. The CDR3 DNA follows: TGCGCCAGCAGCCAACAGACAGGGGCCAAAGAGACCCAGTACTTC.

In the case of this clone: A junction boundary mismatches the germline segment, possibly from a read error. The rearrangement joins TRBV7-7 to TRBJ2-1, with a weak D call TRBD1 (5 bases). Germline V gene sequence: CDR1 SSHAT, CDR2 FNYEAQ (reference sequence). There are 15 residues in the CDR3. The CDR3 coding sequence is TGTGCTAGCAGCTTACAGCCAGGGACCTACAATGAGCAGTTCTTC. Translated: CASSLQPGTYNEQFF.

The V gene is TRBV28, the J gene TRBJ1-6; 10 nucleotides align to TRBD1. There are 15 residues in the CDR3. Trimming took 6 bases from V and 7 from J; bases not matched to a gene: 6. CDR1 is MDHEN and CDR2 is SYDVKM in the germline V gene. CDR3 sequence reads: CASRSPGQGNSPLHF. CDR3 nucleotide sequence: TGTGCCAGCAGATCCCCGGGACAGGGGAATTCACCCCTCCACTTT.